These T cell receptor beta chains were read from a single sample in a study of cytomegalovirus exposure and HLA in healthy donors. Some clones are missing from TCRdb's copy, which holds only in-frame ones; the method was immunoSEQ multiplex PCR. In all, the sample yields some 55,000 clones. Sequenced sample: PBMCs. These receptors all come from a woman between 40 and 55 years old in good health and CMV-seronegative. Both conserved end residues are part of each CDR3. D genes are given only for firm matches.

v_call: TRBV27; j_call: TRBJ1-4; d_call: TRBD1; cdr3_nt: TGTGCCAGCAGTGCAATGCAACAGGGGTCGGTGTCTAATGAAAAACTGTTTTTT; cdr3_aa: CASSAMQQGSVSNEKLFF
v_call: TRBV30; j_call: TRBJ1-1; d_call: .; cdr3_nt: TGTGCCTGGGCCAGACAGGACACTGAAGCTTTCTTT; cdr3_aa: CAWARQDTEAFF
v_call: TRBV6-5; j_call: TRBJ2-7; d_call: TRBD2; cdr3_nt: TGTGCCAGCAGTTACGGGGCGGGAGCGGGATACTACGAGCAGTACTTC; cdr3_aa: CASSYGAGAGYYEQYF
v_call: TRBV28; j_call: TRBJ1-2; d_call: TRBD1; cdr3_nt: TGTGCCAGCAGGCCTCCGGGACAGTCTTATGGCTACACCTTC; cdr3_aa: CASRPPGQSYGYTF
v_call: TRBV5-4; j_call: TRBJ2-7; d_call: TRBD2; cdr3_nt: TGTGCCAGCAGAAAAGGACTAGCTCAGCAGTACTTC; cdr3_aa: CASRKGLAQQYF
v_call: TRBV6-1; j_call: TRBJ1-4; d_call: .; cdr3_nt: TGTGCCAGCAGTGACCCGAGGGCGTCTAATGAAAAACTGTTTTTT; cdr3_aa: CASSDPRASNEKLFF
v_call: TRBV28; j_call: TRBJ2-2; d_call: TRBD2; cdr3_nt: TGTGCCACCACTGGGGGGACTAGCTTTGCCGGGGAGCTGTTTTTT; cdr3_aa: CATTGGTSFAGELFF
v_call: TRBV1; j_call: TRBJ2-7; d_call: .; cdr3_nt: TGCACCAGCAGCCTTTGGGACAGGGGCCAGGGCGAGCAGTCCTTC; cdr3_aa: CTSSLWDRGQGEQSF
v_call: TRBV6-6; j_call: TRBJ2-7; d_call: TRBD1; cdr3_nt: TGTGCCAGCAGGGCCGGGACAGGGACCTACGAGCAGTACTTC; cdr3_aa: CASRAGTGTYEQYF
v_call: TRBV28; j_call: TRBJ1-2; d_call: TRBD1; cdr3_nt: TGTGCCAGCAGTAAAGGGACAGGCTATGGCTACACCTTC; cdr3_aa: CASSKGTGYGYTF
v_call: TRBV19; j_call: TRBJ2-7; d_call: .; cdr3_nt: TGTGCCAGTAGTCTGTCGGGACTCCCCTACGAGCAGTACTTC; cdr3_aa: CASSLSGLPYEQYF
v_call: TRBV19; j_call: TRBJ1-3; d_call: .; cdr3_nt: TGTGCCAGTAGTCGGTTACCTACTGGAAACACCATATATTTT; cdr3_aa: CASSRLPTGNTIYF
v_call: TRBV5-1; j_call: TRBJ1-6; d_call: TRBD1; cdr3_nt: TGCGCCAGCAGCTTGGAAGCCAGGGGGCTTTCACCCCTCCACTTT; cdr3_aa: CASSLEARGLSPLHF
v_call: TRBV18; j_call: TRBJ2-7; d_call: .; cdr3_nt: TGTGCCAGCTCACCACCGAACAGGGGAGGTCTGCACGAGCAGTACTTC; cdr3_aa: CASSPPNRGGLHEQYF
v_call: TRBV5-1; j_call: TRBJ1-1; d_call: .; cdr3_nt: TGCGCCAGCACCTTTGAAAGCATGAACACTGAAGCTTTCTTT; cdr3_aa: CASTFESMNTEAFF
v_call: TRBV7-9; j_call: TRBJ1-5; d_call: .; cdr3_nt: TGTGCCAGCAGCCCGGGGGTGATTCAGCCCCAGCATTTT; cdr3_aa: CASSPGVIQPQHF
v_call: TRBV7-6; j_call: TRBJ2-1; d_call: TRBD2; cdr3_nt: TGTGCCAGCAGCTCCCGTCCCCTAGCGGAAGACAATGAGCAGTTCTTC; cdr3_aa: CASSSRPLAEDNEQFF
v_call: TRBV5-5; j_call: TRBJ1-6; d_call: TRBD1; cdr3_nt: TGTGCCAGCAGCTCCGGACAGGATAACCTACCCCTCCACTTT; cdr3_aa: CASSSGQDNLPLHF
v_call: TRBV7-2; j_call: TRBJ1-2; d_call: .; cdr3_nt: TGTGCCAGCAGCTTAAGGACACCCCTGGATGGCTACACCTTC; cdr3_aa: CASSLRTPLDGYTF
v_call: TRBV30; j_call: TRBJ1-4; d_call: .; cdr3_nt: TGTGCCTGGAGCAACCAGCGTAATGAAAAACTGTTTTTT; cdr3_aa: CAWSNQRNEKLFF
v_call: TRBV7-9; j_call: TRBJ1-1; d_call: TRBD1; cdr3_nt: TGTGCCAGCAGCTTACTCATTGGGACAGGGGAAACTGAAGCTTTCTTT; cdr3_aa: CASSLLIGTGETEAFF
v_call: TRBV7-2; j_call: TRBJ2-5; d_call: TRBD2; cdr3_nt: TGTGCCAGCAGCTTAGACCCGCGGGGGGCCCAGTACTTC; cdr3_aa: CASSLDPRGAQYF
v_call: TRBV4-1; j_call: TRBJ2-3; d_call: .; cdr3_nt: TGCGCCAGCAGCCAAGAAGGTCGGCAGGCTTTCACAGATACGCAGTATTTT; cdr3_aa: CASSQEGRQAFTDTQYF
v_call: TRBV19; j_call: TRBJ1-2; d_call: .; cdr3_nt: TGTGCCACTAAGGAGGGGATGGAGGGCTACACCTTC; cdr3_aa: CATKEGMEGYTF
v_call: TRBV20-1; j_call: TRBJ2-1; d_call: .; cdr3_nt: TGCAGTGCCAGACGGGACAATGAGCAGTTCTTC; cdr3_aa: CSARRDNEQFF
v_call: TRBV7-8; j_call: TRBJ2-7; d_call: .; cdr3_nt: TGTGCCAGCAGACTATCCCCTTCCTACGAGCAGTACTTC; cdr3_aa: CASRLSPSYEQYF
v_call: TRBV7-9; j_call: TRBJ1-1; d_call: TRBD1; cdr3_nt: TGTGCCAGCAGCTTATCTTTTTCCAACAGGGGAACTGAAGCTTTCTTT; cdr3_aa: CASSLSFSNRGTEAFF
v_call: TRBV27; j_call: TRBJ2-7; d_call: .; cdr3_nt: TGTGCCAGCAGTTTTGGTACAGGATCCTACGAGCAGTACTTC; cdr3_aa: CASSFGTGSYEQYF
v_call: TRBV6-5; j_call: TRBJ2-7; d_call: TRBD2; cdr3_nt: TGTGCCAGCAGTTCCTTTGGACTAGCGGTTTCCTACGAGCAGTACTTC; cdr3_aa: CASSSFGLAVSYEQYF
v_call: TRBV27; j_call: TRBJ2-1; d_call: .; cdr3_nt: TGTGCCAGCAGGAGGGGACTGGACAATGAGCAGTTCTTC; cdr3_aa: CASRRGLDNEQFF
v_call: TRBV28; j_call: TRBJ2-3; d_call: .; cdr3_nt: TGTGCCAGCAGTCTCTTCACAGATACGCAGTATTTT; cdr3_aa: CASSLFTDTQYF
v_call: TRBV5-4; j_call: TRBJ2-7; d_call: TRBD1; cdr3_nt: TGTGCCAGCAGCCGGGGGGACAGGGGGTTACAGTACTTC; cdr3_aa: CASSRGDRGLQYF
v_call: TRBV28; j_call: TRBJ1-1; d_call: .; cdr3_nt: TGTGCCAGCATCGGGGGGGGAGACACTGAAGCTTTCTTT; cdr3_aa: CASIGGGDTEAFF
v_call: TRBV4-1; j_call: TRBJ2-7; d_call: TRBD1; cdr3_nt: TGCGCCAGCAGCCTGGGACAGGGGGCGCAGTACGAGCAGTACTTC; cdr3_aa: CASSLGQGAQYEQYF
v_call: TRBV4-1; j_call: TRBJ1-5; d_call: .; cdr3_nt: TGCGCCAGCAGCCAAGATGCGGGGGGCAGGCAGCCCCAGCATTTT; cdr3_aa: CASSQDAGGRQPQHF
v_call: TRBV5-1; j_call: TRBJ1-2; d_call: .; cdr3_nt: TGCGCCAGCAGCTTGCCGGGAGGCTATGGCTACACCTTC; cdr3_aa: CASSLPGGYGYTF
v_call: TRBV30; j_call: TRBJ2-7; d_call: TRBD2; cdr3_nt: TGTGCCTGGGACATAGGACTAGCGGGGCCCTACGAGCAGTACTTC; cdr3_aa: CAWDIGLAGPYEQYF
v_call: TRBV28; j_call: TRBJ1-2; d_call: .; cdr3_nt: TGTGCCAGCAGTTTAATGGGGCGCGGCTACACCTTC; cdr3_aa: CASSLMGRGYTF
v_call: TRBV19; j_call: TRBJ1-1; d_call: TRBD1; cdr3_nt: TGTGCCAGTAGTATCCTCCCTTCTGGACAGGTTCCCACTGAAGCTTTCTTT; cdr3_aa: CASSILPSGQVPTEAFF
v_call: TRBV19; j_call: TRBJ2-7; d_call: TRBD2; cdr3_nt: TGTGCCAGTAGTATTGGGGGACTAGCGGCCTACGAGCAGTACTTC; cdr3_aa: CASSIGGLAAYEQYF
v_call: TRBV28; j_call: TRBJ2-5; d_call: TRBD2; cdr3_nt: TGTGCCAGCGATAAGGCTAGCGGGAGGTCCGGAGAGACCCAGTACTTC; cdr3_aa: CASDKASGRSGETQYF
v_call: TRBV7-6; j_call: TRBJ2-2; d_call: .; cdr3_nt: TGTGCCAGCAGCTTACGGGCAGCGGGCAAGGTGTTTTTT; cdr3_aa: CASSLRAAGKVFF
v_call: TRBV18; j_call: TRBJ1-1; d_call: TRBD1; cdr3_nt: TGTGCCAGCTCGTCCACACCGGGACAGGGCTCCCCGGGGGAGACTGAAGCTTTCTTT; cdr3_aa: CASSSTPGQGSPGETEAFF
v_call: TRBV6-1; j_call: TRBJ1-1; d_call: TRBD1; cdr3_nt: TGTGCCAGCAGATTGACAGGGATGAACACTGAAGCTTTCTTT; cdr3_aa: CASRLTGMNTEAFF
v_call: TRBV27; j_call: TRBJ2-3; d_call: TRBD2; cdr3_nt: TGTGCCAAGTCTAGCGGGTGCACAGATACGCAGTATTTT; cdr3_aa: CAKSSGCTDTQYF
v_call: TRBV28; j_call: TRBJ1-1; d_call: .; cdr3_nt: TGTGCCAGCAGTTTGAGCGGATTCCCCGAAGCTTTCTTT; cdr3_aa: CASSLSGFPEAFF
v_call: TRBV7-8; j_call: TRBJ1-5; d_call: TRBD1; cdr3_nt: TGTGCCAGCAGCTCCCCGGGACAGGACAATCAGCCCCAGCATTTT; cdr3_aa: CASSSPGQDNQPQHF
v_call: TRBV6-5; j_call: TRBJ2-1; d_call: TRBD2; cdr3_nt: TGTGCCAGCAGCTCTAGCGGGAATTCCGACAATGAGCAGTTCTTC; cdr3_aa: CASSSSGNSDNEQFF
v_call: TRBV5-6; j_call: TRBJ2-3; d_call: .; cdr3_nt: TGTGCCAGCAGCCCGGAGGGGGGAGGGGATACGCAGTATTTT; cdr3_aa: CASSPEGGGDTQYF
v_call: TRBV7-9; j_call: TRBJ2-2; d_call: .; cdr3_nt: TGTGCCAGCAGCTTAGGGGCTAGCCTTCTCACCGGGGAGCTGTTTTTT; cdr3_aa: CASSLGASLLTGELFF
v_call: TRBV9; j_call: TRBJ2-5; d_call: TRBD2; cdr3_nt: TGTGCCAGCAGCGTAGCCGGCGGGGCGGGGGGCCAAGAGACCCAGTACTTC; cdr3_aa: CASSVAGGAGGQETQYF
v_call: TRBV7-6; j_call: TRBJ1-2; d_call: TRBD1; cdr3_nt: TGTGCCAGCAGCTTAGACAGCACAGGGGACGGCTACACCTTC; cdr3_aa: CASSLDSTGDGYTF
v_call: TRBV7-2; j_call: TRBJ1-6; d_call: TRBD1; cdr3_nt: TGTGCCAGCAGCTTAAAGGGGGCGGGATCACCCCTCCACTTT; cdr3_aa: CASSLKGAGSPLHF
v_call: TRBV19; j_call: TRBJ2-3; d_call: TRBD1; cdr3_nt: TGTGCCAGTAGTATTCGTCCGGGACAGACAGATACGCAGTATTTT; cdr3_aa: CASSIRPGQTDTQYF
v_call: TRBV6-1; j_call: TRBJ2-2; d_call: .; cdr3_nt: TGTGCCAGCATGGGCAGTGACACCGGGGAGCTGTTTTTT; cdr3_aa: CASMGSDTGELFF
v_call: TRBV6-5; j_call: TRBJ2-1; d_call: TRBD1; cdr3_nt: TGTGCCAGCAGTTCCCCGGGACAGGGTAACAATGAGCAGTTCTTC; cdr3_aa: CASSSPGQGNNEQFF
v_call: TRBV7-2; j_call: TRBJ2-1; d_call: .; cdr3_nt: TGTGCCAGCAGTCTGAGCGGATTTGAGCAGTTCTTC; cdr3_aa: CASSLSGFEQFF